The clone carrying this T cell receptor beta chain occurred many times. As yet, its antigen is unknown. This specimen comes from a study of Graves' ophthalmopathy and Graves' hyperthyroidism. Regarding the study as a whole: With roughly 69% sensitivity and 72.22% specificity, the model predicted ophthalmopathy progression.

TCR beta CDR3 regions were amplified from RNA transcripts. Second-round multiplex PCR came after first-round RT-PCR with HTBI primers. One entry per CDR3 protein, called by TCRdb with MiXCR from the multiplex PCR reads. The data hold roughly 420,000 distinct CDR3 sequences, with 21% observed a single time. The V gene's germline CDR1 is LNHNV and CDR2 YYDKDF (reference sequence). CDR3 length equals 14 residues. Trimming stripped 1 base from V and 5 bases from J, with 11 bases between. The rearrangement joins TRBV15 to TRBJ2-5; D is uncertain. The sequencing sample was made of peripheral blood. This TCR came from a woman between 18 and 29 years old with stable Graves' hyperthyroidism. The CDR3 sequence is CATSRGVRRETQYF. The CDR3 coding sequence is TGTGCCACCAGCAGAGGTGTCAGGCGGGAGACCCAGTACTTC.